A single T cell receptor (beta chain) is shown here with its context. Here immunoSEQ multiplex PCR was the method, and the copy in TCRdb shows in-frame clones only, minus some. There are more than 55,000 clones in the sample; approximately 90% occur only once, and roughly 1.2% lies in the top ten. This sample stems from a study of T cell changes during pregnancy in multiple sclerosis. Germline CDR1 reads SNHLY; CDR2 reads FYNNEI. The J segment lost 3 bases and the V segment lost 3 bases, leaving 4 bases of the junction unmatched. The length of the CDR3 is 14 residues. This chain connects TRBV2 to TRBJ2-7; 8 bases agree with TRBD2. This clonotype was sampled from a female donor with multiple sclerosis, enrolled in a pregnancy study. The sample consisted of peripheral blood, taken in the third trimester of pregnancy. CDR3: CASSEASGHYEQYF. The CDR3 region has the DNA TGTGCCAGCAGTGAGGCTAGCGGGCACTACGAGCAGTACTTC.